This entry lists 27 T cell receptor beta chains sequenced from one sample in a study of T-cell memory formation after mild COVID-19. In TCRdb, the 5' RACE reads were re-called with MiXCR into one record per CDR3 protein. The table shows some 100,000 distinct CDR3 sequences, with over 8.5% occurring only once. The sequencing sample was made of PBMCs or a T cell subset sorted from them (not recorded which). These receptors all come from a man younger than 35 who had mild COVID-19 (a few samples of this study predate the infection). Cell type and time point are not known.

This clonotype was seen more than once but under ten times. CDR3 in amino acids: CASSSLFEETQYF. Here the CDR3 DNA reads TGCGCCAGCAGCTCTCTCTTCGAAGAGACCCAGTACTTC. The chain joins TRBV5-1 to TRBJ2-5; D remains unclear. Per the germline V gene, CDR1 is SGHRS and CDR2 is YFSETQ. V shed 3 bases and J shed 3 bases, with 9 bases lying between them. CDR3 length: 13 amino acids.

The chain employs TRBV7-2 and TRBJ2-5; 9 positions match TRBD2. The trim removed 3 bases at V and 5 bases at J, leaving 7 bases unmatched. From germline, CDR1 is SGHTA and CDR2 FQGNSA. The CDR3 length is 15 residues. CDR3 sequence (DNA): TGTGCCAGCAGCTTCGGCGGGGGGGCGTCGGAGACCCAGTACTTC. It codes for CASSFGGGASETQYF.

This chain connects TRBV4-2 to TRBJ2-5; 10 bases are shared with TRBD2. Germline V gene sequence: CDR1 LGHNA, CDR2 YNFKEQ. The length of the CDR3 is 17 residues. The V and J ends lost 1 base and 3 bases, in that order; junction bases with no gene match: 8. CDR3 DNA: TGTGCCAGCAGCCAAGGCCCCCTGAGCGGGGGGGAAGAGACCCAGTACTTC. Translated, it gives CASSQGPLSGGEETQYF.

This clonotype was recorded many times. The J gene is TRBJ1-1, the V gene TRBV5-1, with D possibly TRBD1 on 6 matching bases. Trimming took off 4 bases at V and 0 bases at J, with 13 bases between the two ends. Germline V gives CDR1 SGHRS, CDR2 YFSETQ. This CDR3 spans 15 amino acids. The CDR3 here is CASSHRTDLNTEAFF. In DNA form, the CDR3 reads TGCGCCAGCAGCCACCGGACAGACTTGAACACTGAAGCTTTCTTT. Full variable domain (remainder filled in from reference TRBV5-1 and TRBJ1-1): KAGVTQTPRYLIKTRGQQVTLSCSPISGHRSVSWYQQTPGQGLQFLFEYFSETQRNKGNFPGRFSGRQFSNSRSEMNVSTLELGDSALYLCASSHRTDLNTEAFFGQGTRLTVV.

The chain couples TRBV4-1 to TRBJ1-2; a possible D gene is TRBD1 (5 bases). From germline, CDR1 is MGHRA and CDR2 YSYEKL. The V end was cut by 1 base, the J end by 4 bases, with 19 bases between. The CDR3 is 17 amino acids. The CDR3 nucleotides read TGCGCCAGCAGCCAAGGGACTGGGGGGAGGGTAGGCTATGGCTACACCTTC. Protein product: CASSQGTGGRVGYGYTF.

The sample holds a few counts of this clonotype. The chain uses TRBV12-3 or TRBV12-4 and TRBJ1-2; D is ambiguous. Trimming removed 6 bases from V and 8 bases from J, with 13 bases in between. The CDR3 extends over 12 amino acids. The DNA of the CDR3 is TGTGCCAGCAGCCTCGGAGGATGGGGCTACACCTTC. Protein: CASSLGGWGYTF.

This clonotype was found many times. The CDR3 region is CSADEPGLDADTQYF. The CDR3 nucleotides read TGCAGTGCCGACGAACCGGGACTAGACGCAGATACGCAGTATTTT. This chain connects TRBV20-1 to TRBJ2-3, with 8 positions matching TRBD2. The CDR3 spans 15 residues. Germline trimming cut 6 bases from V and 4 bases from J; bases unmatched to any gene: 12. Germline V gene data show CDR1 as DFQATT and CDR2 as SNEGSKA (reference sequence).

The gene calls are TRBV19 and TRBJ2-5; D is ambiguous. This CDR3 is built from 12 residues. Trimming took off 7 bases at V and 5 bases at J, with 11 bases between the two ends. Germline CDR1 is LNHDA and CDR2 is SQIVND (reference sequence). CDR3 bases: TGTGCCAGTATGGCGATAGGCGAGACCCAGTACTTC. Translating gives CASMAIGETQYF. Full variable domain (outside the CDR3, taken from reference TRBV19 and TRBJ2-5): DGGITQSPKYLFRKEGQNVTLSCEQNLNHDAMYWYRQDPGQGLRLIYYSQIVNDFQKGDIAEGYSVSREKKESFPLTVTSAQKNPTAFYLCASMAIGETQYFGPGTRLLVL.

This clonotype has at least ten counts. This chain links TRBV7-9 with TRBJ2-3; D is perhaps TRBD2 (6 bases). The V gene lost 7 bases and the J gene lost 8 bases, with 19 bases spanning the gap. The CDR3 spans 14 residues. Germline loops: CDR1 SEHNR, CDR2 FQNEAQ (reference sequence). CDR3 nucleotide sequence: TGTGCCAGCATGGACGGGGGAGCGCCGGGTACGCAGTATTTT. Protein sequence: CASMDGGAPGTQYF.

In its sample, this clonotype was seen a few times. The chain joins TRBV29-1 to TRBJ2-3; 7 nucleotides match TRBD2. J lost 4 bases, V lost 5 bases, and 9 bases had no gene match. The germline V gene encodes CDR1 SQVTM and CDR2 ANQGSEA. This CDR3 is 14 amino acids long. The CDR3 DNA reads TGCAGCGTTCGGGGGGTGGTGGGGTCAGATACGCAGTATTTT. This gives the protein CSVRGVVGSDTQYF.

This chain uses TRBV6-2 or TRBV6-3 with TRBJ2-3; 8 bases are a match to TRBD2. Germline values: CDR1 MNHEY, CDR2 SVGEGT. The ends lost 7 bases at V and 5 bases at J; junction bases unmatched: 14. The CDR3 runs to 16 residues. The CDR3 reads CASKPAEGLGKDTQYF. For the CDR3, the DNA is TGTGCCAGCAAACCCGCGGAGGGACTAGGGAAAGATACGCAGTATTTT.

This chain uses TRBV7-2 with TRBJ2-5, with 12 bases fitting TRBD1. This CDR3 has 18 amino acids. With 6 bases clipped from V and 1 base from J, the junction kept 12 bases outside the gene matches. Germline CDR1 is SGHTA and CDR2 is FQGNSA. Here the CDR3 DNA reads TGTGCCAGCAGGCGCGGCCCGGGACAGGGGGCGCCCCAAGAGACCCAGTACTTC. This sequence encodes CASRRGPGQGAPQETQYF.

This clonotype was observed a few times. DNA of the CDR3: TGTGCCAGCAGTCCGCACAGGGGGCTAGGGGAGACCCAGTACTTC. Its translation is CASSPHRGLGETQYF. The rearrangement links TRBV28 to TRBJ2-5, with 9 bases aligning to TRBD1. This CDR3 comprises 15 residues. V shed 5 bases, J shed 5 bases, and the junction held 9 bases outside the gene matches. In germline, CDR1 is MDHEN, CDR2 SYDVKM.

At least ten counts were recorded for this clonotype. The chain has TRBV6-5 and TRBJ2-7; 9 nucleotides agree with TRBD1. Looked up from germline, CDR1 is MNHEY and CDR2 is SVGAGI. With V trimmed by 0 bases and J by 3 bases, 3 bases remained unmatched. The CDR3 contains 15 residues. The CDR3 sequence is CASSYSGTGRYEQYF. Written as DNA, the CDR3 is TGTGCCAGCAGTTACTCCGGGACAGGGCGCTACGAGCAGTACTTC.

The chain couples TRBV5-1 to TRBJ1-2, with no clear D. V was clipped by 1 base and J by 3 bases, with 10 bases between them. Germline values: CDR1 SGHRS, CDR2 YFSETQ. CDR3 length: 14 amino acids. The DNA for the CDR3 is TGCGCCAGCAGCTTGAATTACCATTACTATGGCTACACCTTC. Amino acid sequence: CASSLNYHYYGYTF. Combining the CDR3 with reference TRBV5-1 and TRBJ1-2 gives the whole variable domain KAGVTQTPRYLIKTRGQQVTLSCSPISGHRSVSWYQQTPGQGLQFLFEYFSETQRNKGNFPGRFSGRQFSNSRSEMNVSTLELGDSALYLCASSLNYHYYGYTFGSGTRLTVV.

This clonotype was recorded many times. The chain couples TRBV4-1 to TRBJ2-1; the D is unclear. Germline V lookup: CDR1 MGHRA, CDR2 YSYEKL. This CDR3 is 13 amino acids long. The V gene lost 0 bases and the J gene lost 8 bases, with 8 bases spanning the gap. The CDR3 is CASSQDLLDEQFF. The CDR3 DNA reads as TGCGCCAGCAGCCAAGACCTTCTTGATGAGCAGTTCTTC.

The genes are TRBV7-9 and TRBJ1-1; D possibly corresponds to TRBD1 (5 bases). The CDR3 totals 15 residues. V shed 2 bases and J shed 4 bases, with 14 bases lying between them. The germline CDR1 and CDR2 sequences are SEHNR and FQNEAQ (reference sequence). CDR3 amino acids: CASSLFQGGATEAFF. CDR3 coding DNA: TGTGCCAGCAGCTTATTTCAGGGAGGTGCCACTGAAGCTTTCTTT.

V and J are TRBV11-1 and TRBJ2-1, with D maybe TRBD2 (6 bases). This CDR3 spans 15 amino acids. The germline gives CDR1 SGHAT, CDR2 FQDESV (reference sequence). The V and J ends lost 5 bases and 5 bases respectively, with 16 bases between them. CDR3 nucleotides: TGTGCCAGCAGCGGTTTCCGGGAGCTGAACAATGAGCAGTTCTTC. Encoded protein: CASSGFRELNNEQFF.

This clonotype occurred many times. This rearrangement joins TRBV6-4 to TRBJ2-1, with TRBD2 matching over 10 bases. Germline values: CDR1 MRHNA, CDR2 SNTAGT. This CDR3 is 14 amino acids long. Trimming took 4 bases from V and 5 from J; bases not matched to a gene: 2. CDR3 in amino acids: CASSGLAGNNEQFF. For the CDR3, the DNA is TGTGCCAGCAGTGGACTAGCGGGTAACAATGAGCAGTTCTTC.

This clonotype was counted only a few times. This rearrangement joins TRBV11-2 to TRBJ2-7; possibly TRBD2 for D (5 bases). V lost 1 base to trimming and J lost 3 bases, with 13 bases between them. The CDR3 is 15 amino acids. The germline V gene has CDR1 SGHAT and CDR2 FQNNGV. The CDR3 sequence: CASSLAPSTNYEQYV. The CDR3 DNA sequence: TGTGCCAGCAGCTTAGCACCTAGCACAAACTACGAGCAGTACGTC.

In this sample, this clonotype turned up a few times. V and J are TRBV6-5 and TRBJ2-6, with 9 bases matching TRBD1. CDR3 size: 18 residues. V gave up 2 bases and J gave up 0 bases; unmatched junction bases: 5. Germline V CDR1 and CDR2: MNHEY, SVGAGI. The CDR3 coding sequence is TGTGCCAGCAGTTACGGGACAGGGAAACACTCTGGGGCCAACGTCCTGACTTTC. Translation gives CASSYGTGKHSGANVLTF.

The chain couples TRBV29-1 to TRBJ1-1; D ambiguous. The CDR3 is made up of 13 amino acids. Germline CDR1 reads SQVTM; CDR2 reads ANQGSEA. V gave up 4 bases and J gave up 3 bases, with 12 bases separating them. CDR3 sequence reads: CSVVSPGYTEAFF. DNA of the CDR3: TGCAGCGTTGTTTCCCCTGGGTACACTGAAGCTTTCTTT. Together with reference TRBV29-1 and TRBJ1-1, the CDR3 gives the full variable domain: SAVISQKPSRDICQRGTSLTIQCQVDSQVTMMFWYRQQPGQSLTLIATANQGSEATYESGFVIDKFPISRPNLTFSTLTVSNMSPEDSSIYLCSVVSPGYTEAFFGQGTRLTVV.

The CDR3 DNA sequence: TGTGCCAGCAGCTTGGGGGCATCTGGGGGCTACACCTTC. This gives the protein CASSLGASGGYTF. This rearrangement joins TRBV7-9 to TRBJ1-2; TRBD1 is a possible D gene (6 bases). In germline, CDR1 is SEHNR, CDR2 FQNEAQ (reference sequence). The V gene lost 3 bases and the J gene lost 8 bases, with 13 bases spanning the gap. The CDR3 contains 13 residues.

This clonotype has more than one count but fewer than ten. The chain is built from TRBV27 and TRBJ2-5, with TRBD2 matching over 7 bases. In germline, CDR1 is MNHEY, CDR2 SMNVEV (reference sequence). This CDR3 is 15 amino acids long. V shed 2 bases, J shed 5 bases, and the junction held 8 bases outside the gene matches. The CDR3 DNA reads as TGTGCCAGCAGTTTAGGGGCCCGGGAGGTGGAGACCCAGTACTTC. Amino acids: CASSLGAREVETQYF.

CDR3 amino acids: CASSSLISEAFF. CDR3 in DNA: TGTGCCAGCAGCTCCCTAATTTCTGAAGCTTTCTTT. V usage is TRBV11-2 and J usage is TRBJ1-1; unclear D gene. Trimming left V 4 bases short and J 6 bases short, with 9 bases between. The CDR3 is 12 amino acids. Germline V CDR1 and CDR2: SGHAT, FQNNGV. Variable domain in full (rest from reference TRBV11-2 and TRBJ1-1): EAGVAQSPRYKIIEKRQSVAFWCNPISGHATLYWYQQILGQGPKLLIQFQNNGVVDDSQLPKDRFSAERLKGVDSTLKIQPAKLEDSAVYLCASSSLISEAFFGQGTRLTVV.

V is TRBV6-6 and J is TRBJ2-7, with unresolved D. Per germline, CDR1 MNHNY and CDR2 SVGAGI (reference sequence). V dropped 7 bases and J dropped 3 bases, with 7 bases sitting between them. The CDR3 is 11 amino acids. The CDR3 region is CASKQIYEQYF. The DNA for the CDR3 is TGTGCCAGCAAACAAATCTACGAGCAGTACTTC.

The rearrangement uses TRBV5-1 and TRBJ2-1; possibly TRBD2 for D (6 bases). In germline, CDR1 is SGHRS, CDR2 YFSETQ. V lost 3 bases to trimming and J lost 4 bases, with 11 bases between them. The CDR3 spans 14 residues. As DNA, the CDR3 is TGCGCCAGCAGCTCGGGAGTTGGGTACAATGAGCAGTTCTTC. Translating gives CASSSGVGYNEQFF.